This TCR beta chain appears in the sequencing data of a study of blood T cell repertoires in COVID-19. Study-level information: Sites across the United States, Italy and Spain contributed samples from acute and convalescent COVID-19. The cDNA or gDNA used as material had been derived from T cells, B-cell-depleted T cells, or PBMCs.

The Seattle site enrolled patients during active infection and followed them longitudinally. Measured with immunoSEQ multiplex PCR; TCRdb has only the in-frame clones, and not every one. The sample shows about 210,000 clones, approximately 85% of them seen only once. This CDR3 has 13 residues. CDR1 is KGHDR, CDR2 SFDVKD, per germline. The V segment lost 12 bases and the J segment 9 bases; nucleotides outside the gene matches: 14. The chain links TRBV24-1 to TRBJ1-2; 8 bases line up with TRBD1. The clonotype comes from a man aged 50-59 years with COVID-19, enrolled during active disease. Sequenced material: peripheral blood. The CDR3 DNA follows: TGTGCCGGCGGTGGGGACAGGCAGTGGAGCTACACCTTC. Protein sequence: CAGGGDRQWSYTF.